The clone carrying this T cell receptor (beta chain) was observed a few times. One end of the junction varies from germline; a read error may be responsible. Each donor's status was that of a healthy bone marrow donor. The germline gives CDR1 SGHRS, CDR2 YFSETQ. The CDR3 runs to 16 residues. These data belong to a study of cytomegalovirus exposure and HLA in healthy donors. PCR primers comprised 60 Vbeta and 13 Jbeta primers. Libraries were prepared by immunoSEQ multiplex PCR; TCRdb keeps only in-frame clonotypes and omits some of them. The table records approximately 220,000 clones, about four fifths of them present only once.

This rearrangement joins TRBV5-1 to TRBJ2-6; 7 nucleotides line up with TRBD2. Sequencing used PBMCs. The receptor's source is a man aged 25-45 years in good health and CMV-seronegative. CDR3 sequence (DNA): TGCGCCAGCAGCTTGGGGGAGGGGTCTGGGGCCAGCGTCCTGACTTTC. The encoded protein is CASSLGEGSGASVLTF.